This entry features one T cell receptor (beta chain) sequence. Its antigen is not yet known. Base qualities are not provided; no much larger clone lies one nucleotide away. Samples from volunteer blood donors who had recovered from COVID-19 were contributed by a second Seattle source. Collaborating institutions collected whole blood in K2EDTA tubes following their own protocols. For TCRbeta analysis, collaborators shipped samples as frozen whole blood, isolated PBMCs, or DNA extracted from either of those sample types. TCRbeta CDR3 regions were amplified from genomic DNA using the immunoSEQ Assay, a bias-controlled multiplex PCR. On the authors' methods: The number of nucleated cells in each sample was estimated by amplification of reference gene primers within the assay. Sequence reads were collapsed and filtered to measure the absolute abundance of every unique TCRbeta CDR3 rearrangement. Productive Simpson clonality was computed per sample as the square root of Simpson's diversity index over productive rearrangements. In its TCRdb copy, this immuneACCESS table keeps in-frame sequences only and misses some clones. Where compared with another copy, unresolved V genes explain less than half of these, and the others have no known cause. V, J and clone size are those of that table, while D and trimming were read from the DNA. Across this sample there are under 300,000 clones, with around nine tenths seen only once. The ten largest account for under 2.5% of the sample.

The data originate from a study of blood T cell repertoires in COVID-19 (TCRdb year 2020). At the level of the whole study: Collaborator samples came from the United States, Italy and Spain and covered acute and convalescent phases of COVID-19. The material from the prospective study consisted of cDNA or gDNA derived from T cells, B-cell-depleted T cells, or PBMCs. The dataset comprised deeply sampled blood TCRbeta repertoires from subjects exposed to, actively infected with, or recovered from COVID-19. A freely available public database, intended as a resource for researchers studying the immune response to SARS-CoV-2, is where the repertoires were released. The samples were drawn from the first 160 participants of the ongoing ImmuneRACE study and from about 1,200 subjects provided by 6 global collaborators. The sample metadata nearly always contained a de-identified subject ID, COVID-19 status, age in years and sex. Where HLA class I and class II types were available, the types were taken from metadata supplied by the sample provider, not from assay-based typing.

The full study reports these points: The quantity of clinical and demographic metadata differed by source and by participant and was supplied without curation.

The CDR3 goes from the cysteine to the phenylalanine over 13 residues. The kept DNA is CDR3 alone, 39 bases in frame from the first base. Cut back by 1 base and 5 bases, the V and J ends lie 8 bases apart. From a lookup of the germline V gene (reference sequence), CDR1 and CDR2 are LNHDA and SQIVND. The V and J segments used are TRBV19 and TRBJ1-2, with no reliable assignment of the D segment. The TCR originated in a woman aged 40 to 50 who had recovered from COVID-19. Sequenced material: peripheral blood. The DNA sequence is as follows: TGTGCCAGTAGTATAGTCGACGGGTATGGCTACACCTTC. Translated, it reads CASSIVDGYGYTF.